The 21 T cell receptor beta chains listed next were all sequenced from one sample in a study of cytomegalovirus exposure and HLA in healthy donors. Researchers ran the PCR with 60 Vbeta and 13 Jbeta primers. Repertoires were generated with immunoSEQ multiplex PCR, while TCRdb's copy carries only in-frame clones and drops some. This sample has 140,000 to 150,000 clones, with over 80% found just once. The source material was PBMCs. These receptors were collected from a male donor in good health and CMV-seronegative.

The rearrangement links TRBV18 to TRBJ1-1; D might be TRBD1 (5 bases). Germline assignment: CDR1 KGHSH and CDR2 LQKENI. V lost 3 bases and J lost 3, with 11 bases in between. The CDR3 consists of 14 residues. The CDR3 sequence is CASSPGRADTEAFF. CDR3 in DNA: TGTGCCAGCTCACCGGGCAGGGCCGACACTGAAGCTTTCTTT.

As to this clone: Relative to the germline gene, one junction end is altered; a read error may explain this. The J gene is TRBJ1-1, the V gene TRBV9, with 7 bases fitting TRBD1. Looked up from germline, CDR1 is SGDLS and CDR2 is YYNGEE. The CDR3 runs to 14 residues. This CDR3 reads CASSASGGNTESFF. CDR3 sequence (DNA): TGTGCCAGCAGCGCTTCAGGGGGGAACACTGAATCTTTCTTT.

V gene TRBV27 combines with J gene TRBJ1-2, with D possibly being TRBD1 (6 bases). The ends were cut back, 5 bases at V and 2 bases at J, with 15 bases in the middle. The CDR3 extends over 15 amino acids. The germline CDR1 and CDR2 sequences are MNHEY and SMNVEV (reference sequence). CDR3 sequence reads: CASSPSGTWNYGYTF. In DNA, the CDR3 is TGTGCCAGCAGTCCATCCGGGACATGGAACTATGGCTACACCTTC.

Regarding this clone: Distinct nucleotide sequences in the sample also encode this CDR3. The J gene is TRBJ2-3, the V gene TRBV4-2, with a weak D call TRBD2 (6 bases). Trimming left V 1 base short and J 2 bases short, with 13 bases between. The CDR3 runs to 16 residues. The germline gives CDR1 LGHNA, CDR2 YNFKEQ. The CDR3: CASSQGSGGATDTQYF. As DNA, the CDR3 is TGTGCCAGCAGCCAAGGATCAGGAGGGGCCACAGATACGCAGTATTTT.

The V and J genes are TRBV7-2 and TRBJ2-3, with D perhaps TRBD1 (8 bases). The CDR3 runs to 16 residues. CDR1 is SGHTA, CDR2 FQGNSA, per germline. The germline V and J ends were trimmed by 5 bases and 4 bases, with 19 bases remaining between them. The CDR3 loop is CASSKDRGGLADTQYF. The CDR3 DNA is TGTGCCAGCAGCAAAGACAGGGGAGGGTTGGCAGATACGCAGTATTTT. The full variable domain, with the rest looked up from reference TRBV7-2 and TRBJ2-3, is GAGVSQSPSNKVTEKGKDVELRCDPISGHTALYWYRQSLGQGLEFLIYFQGNSAPDKSGLPSDRFSAERTGGSVSTLTIQRTQQEDSAVYLCASSKDRGGLADTQYFGPGTRLTVL.

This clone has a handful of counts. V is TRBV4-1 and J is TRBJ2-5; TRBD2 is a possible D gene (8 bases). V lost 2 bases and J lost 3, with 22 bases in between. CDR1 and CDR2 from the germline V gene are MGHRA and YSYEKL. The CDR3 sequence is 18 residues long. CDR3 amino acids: CASSQRGRLAGGKETQYF. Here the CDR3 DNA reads TGCGCCAGCAGCCAAAGGGGGCGGCTAGCGGGTGGTAAAGAGACCCAGTACTTC.

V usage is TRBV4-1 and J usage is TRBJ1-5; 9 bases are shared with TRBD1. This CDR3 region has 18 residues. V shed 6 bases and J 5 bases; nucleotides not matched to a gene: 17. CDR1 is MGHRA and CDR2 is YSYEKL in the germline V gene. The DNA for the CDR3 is TGCGCCAGCAGATCGGGTTCTATGGCGGGACAGGGCGATCAGCCCCAGCATTTT. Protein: CASRSGSMAGQGDQPQHF.

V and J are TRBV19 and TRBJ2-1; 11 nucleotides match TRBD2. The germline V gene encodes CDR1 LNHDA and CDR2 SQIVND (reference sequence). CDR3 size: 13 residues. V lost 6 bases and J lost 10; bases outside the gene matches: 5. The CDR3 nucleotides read TGTGCCAGTAGGGGACTAGCGGTACGGGAGCAGTTCTTC. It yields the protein CASRGLAVREQFF. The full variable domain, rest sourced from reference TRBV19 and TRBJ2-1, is DGGITQSPKYLFRKEGQNVTLSCEQNLNHDAMYWYRQDPGQGLRLIYYSQIVNDFQKGDIAEGYSVSREKKESFPLTVTSAQKNPTAFYLCASRGLAVREQFFGPGTRLTVL.

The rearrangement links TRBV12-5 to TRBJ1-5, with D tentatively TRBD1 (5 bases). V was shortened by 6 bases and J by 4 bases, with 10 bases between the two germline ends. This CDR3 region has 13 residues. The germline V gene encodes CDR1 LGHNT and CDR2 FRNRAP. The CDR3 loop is CASGDPGNQPQHF. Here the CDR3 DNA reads TGTGCTAGTGGGGACCCAGGGAATCAGCCCCAGCATTTT.

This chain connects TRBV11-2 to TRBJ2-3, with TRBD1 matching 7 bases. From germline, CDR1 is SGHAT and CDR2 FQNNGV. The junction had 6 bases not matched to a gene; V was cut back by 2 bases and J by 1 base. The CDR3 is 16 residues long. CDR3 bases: TGTGCCAGCAGCTTATACAGGGGTTCTCGCACAGATACGCAGTATTTT. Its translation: CASSLYRGSRTDTQYF.

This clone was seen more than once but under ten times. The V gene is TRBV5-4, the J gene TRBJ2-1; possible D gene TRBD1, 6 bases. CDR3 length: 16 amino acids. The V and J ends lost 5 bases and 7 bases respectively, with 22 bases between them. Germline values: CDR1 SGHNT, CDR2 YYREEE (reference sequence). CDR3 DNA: TGTGCCAGCAGTCCGACCGGGACAAAGGTTAAAAATGAGCAGTTCTTC. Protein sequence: CASSPTGTKVKNEQFF.

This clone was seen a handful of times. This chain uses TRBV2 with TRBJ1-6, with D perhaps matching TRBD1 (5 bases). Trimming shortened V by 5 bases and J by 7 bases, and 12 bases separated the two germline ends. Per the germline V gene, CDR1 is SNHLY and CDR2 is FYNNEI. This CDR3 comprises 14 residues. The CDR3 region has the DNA TGTGCCAGCAGTATGACAGCCGGAAATTCACCCCTCCACTTT. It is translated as CASSMTAGNSPLHF. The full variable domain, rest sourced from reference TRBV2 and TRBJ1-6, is EPEVTQTPSHQVTQMGQEVILRCVPISNHLYFYWYRQILGQKVEFLVSFYNNEISEKSEIFDDQFSVERPDGSNFTLKIRSTKLEDSAMYFCASSMTAGNSPLHFGNGTRLTVT.

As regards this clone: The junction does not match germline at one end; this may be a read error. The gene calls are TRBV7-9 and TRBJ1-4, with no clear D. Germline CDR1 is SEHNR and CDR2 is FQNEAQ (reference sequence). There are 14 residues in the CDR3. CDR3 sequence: CSSSDHRGNEKLFF. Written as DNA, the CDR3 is TGTTCCAGCAGCGACCACCGGGGTAATGAAAAACTGTTTTTT.

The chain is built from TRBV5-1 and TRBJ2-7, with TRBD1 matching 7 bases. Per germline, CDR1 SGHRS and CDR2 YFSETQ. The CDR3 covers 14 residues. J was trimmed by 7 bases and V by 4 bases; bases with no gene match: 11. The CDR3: CASSATGARKEQYF. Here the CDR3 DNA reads TGCGCCAGCAGCGCCACAGGGGCCCGGAAGGAGCAGTACTTC.

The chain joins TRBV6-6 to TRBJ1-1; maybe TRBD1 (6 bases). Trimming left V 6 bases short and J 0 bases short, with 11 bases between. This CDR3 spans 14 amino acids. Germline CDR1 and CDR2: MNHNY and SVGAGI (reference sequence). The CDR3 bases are TGTGCCAGCAGCCCTCGACAGGTGAACACTGAAGCTTTCTTT. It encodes CASSPRQVNTEAFF.

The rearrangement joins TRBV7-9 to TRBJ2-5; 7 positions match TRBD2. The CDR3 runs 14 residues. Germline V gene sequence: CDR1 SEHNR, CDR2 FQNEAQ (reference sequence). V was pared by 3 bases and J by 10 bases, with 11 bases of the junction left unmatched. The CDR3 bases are TGTGCCAGCAGCTTGAGCGGGACGGCAGTTAACCAGTACTTC. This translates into CASSLSGTAVNQYF.

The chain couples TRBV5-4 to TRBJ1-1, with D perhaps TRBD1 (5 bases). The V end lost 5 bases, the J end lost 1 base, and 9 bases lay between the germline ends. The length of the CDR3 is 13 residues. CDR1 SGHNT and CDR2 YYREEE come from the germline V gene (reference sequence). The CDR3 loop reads CASRPTANTEAFF. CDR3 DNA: TGTGCCAGCAGACCGACAGCGAACACTGAAGCTTTCTTT.

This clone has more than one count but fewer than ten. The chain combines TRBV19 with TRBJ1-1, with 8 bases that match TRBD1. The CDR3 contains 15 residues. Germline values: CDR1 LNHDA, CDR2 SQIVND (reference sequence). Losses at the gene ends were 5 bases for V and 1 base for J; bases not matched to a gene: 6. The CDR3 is CASSPTGGANTEAFF. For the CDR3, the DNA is TGTGCCAGTAGTCCTACAGGGGGGGCGAACACTGAAGCTTTCTTT. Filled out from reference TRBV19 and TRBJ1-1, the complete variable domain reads DGGITQSPKYLFRKEGQNVTLSCEQNLNHDAMYWYRQDPGQGLRLIYYSQIVNDFQKGDIAEGYSVSREKKESFPLTVTSAQKNPTAFYLCASSPTGGANTEAFFGQGTRLTVV.

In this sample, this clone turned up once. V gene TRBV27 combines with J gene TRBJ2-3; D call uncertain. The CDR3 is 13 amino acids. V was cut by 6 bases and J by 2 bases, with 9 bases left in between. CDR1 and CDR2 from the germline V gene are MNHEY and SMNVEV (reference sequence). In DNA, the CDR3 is TGTGCCAGCAGCCCAATCCCCACAGATACGCAGTATTTT. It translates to CASSPIPTDTQYF.

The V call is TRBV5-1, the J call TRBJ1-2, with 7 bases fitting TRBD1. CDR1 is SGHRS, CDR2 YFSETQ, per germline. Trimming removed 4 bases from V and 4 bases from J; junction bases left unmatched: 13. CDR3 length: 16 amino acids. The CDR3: CASSQIPGQKTYGYTF. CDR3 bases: TGCGCCAGCAGCCAAATACCGGGACAGAAGACCTATGGCTACACCTTC.

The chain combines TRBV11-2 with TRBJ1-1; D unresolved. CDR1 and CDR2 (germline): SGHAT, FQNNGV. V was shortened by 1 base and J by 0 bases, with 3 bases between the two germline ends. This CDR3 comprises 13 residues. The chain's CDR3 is CASSLGVNTEAFF. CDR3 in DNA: TGTGCCAGCAGCTTAGGCGTGAACACTGAAGCTTTCTTT.